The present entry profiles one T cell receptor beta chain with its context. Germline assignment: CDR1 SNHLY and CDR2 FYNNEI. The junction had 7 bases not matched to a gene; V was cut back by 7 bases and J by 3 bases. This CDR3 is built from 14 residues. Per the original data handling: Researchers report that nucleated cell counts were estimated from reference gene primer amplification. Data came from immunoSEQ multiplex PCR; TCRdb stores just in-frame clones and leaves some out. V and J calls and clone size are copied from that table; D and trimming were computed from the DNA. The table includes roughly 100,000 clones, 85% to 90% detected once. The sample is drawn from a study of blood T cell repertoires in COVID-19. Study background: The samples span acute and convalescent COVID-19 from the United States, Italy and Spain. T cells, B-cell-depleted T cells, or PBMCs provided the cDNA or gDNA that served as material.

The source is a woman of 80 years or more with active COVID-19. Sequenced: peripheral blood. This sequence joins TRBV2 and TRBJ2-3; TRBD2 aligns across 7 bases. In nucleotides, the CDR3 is TGTGCCAGCATGAGGGAACTAGCGACAGATACGCAGTATTTT. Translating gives CASMRELATDTQYF.